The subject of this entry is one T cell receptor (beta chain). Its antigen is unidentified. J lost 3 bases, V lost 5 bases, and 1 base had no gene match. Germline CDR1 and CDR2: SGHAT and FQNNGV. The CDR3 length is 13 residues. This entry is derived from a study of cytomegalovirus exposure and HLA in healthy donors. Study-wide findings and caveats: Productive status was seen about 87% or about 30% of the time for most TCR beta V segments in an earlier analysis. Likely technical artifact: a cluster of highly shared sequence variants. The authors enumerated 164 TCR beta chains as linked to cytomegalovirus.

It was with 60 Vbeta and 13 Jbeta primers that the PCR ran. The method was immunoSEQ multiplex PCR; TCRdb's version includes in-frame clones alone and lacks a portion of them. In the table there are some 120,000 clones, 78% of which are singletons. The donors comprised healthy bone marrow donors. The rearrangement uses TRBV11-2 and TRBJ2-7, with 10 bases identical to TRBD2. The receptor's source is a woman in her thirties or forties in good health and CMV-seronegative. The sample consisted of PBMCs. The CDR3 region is CASSASGSYEQYF. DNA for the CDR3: TGTGCCAGCAGCGCTAGCGGGAGCTACGAGCAGTACTTC.